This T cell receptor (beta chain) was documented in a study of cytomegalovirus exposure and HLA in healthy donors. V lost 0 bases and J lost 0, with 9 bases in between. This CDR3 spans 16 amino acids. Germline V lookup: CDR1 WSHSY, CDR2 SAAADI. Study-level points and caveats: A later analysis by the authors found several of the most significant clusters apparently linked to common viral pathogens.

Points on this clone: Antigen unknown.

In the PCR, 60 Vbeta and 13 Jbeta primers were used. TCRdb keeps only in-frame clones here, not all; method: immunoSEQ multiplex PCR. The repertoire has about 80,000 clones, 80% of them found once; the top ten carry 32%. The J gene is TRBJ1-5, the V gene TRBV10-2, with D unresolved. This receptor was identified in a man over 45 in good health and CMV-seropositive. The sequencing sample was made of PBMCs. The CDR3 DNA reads TGCGCCAGCAGTGAGTCTCCGGGGAATAGCAATCAGCCCCAGCATTTT. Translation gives CASSESPGNSNQPQHF.